The T cell receptor beta chain under discussion was sequenced for a study of blood T cell repertoires in COVID-19. The CDR3 runs 16 residues. CDR1 SGHTA and CDR2 FQGTGA come from the germline V gene. V shed 0 bases, J shed 5 bases, and the junction held 7 bases outside the gene matches. The assay was immunoSEQ multiplex PCR, and TCRdb's table has in-frame clones only and misses some. The sample carries about 170,000 clones, roughly 86% recorded once. The source of this sequence is a man in his 70s with acute or convalescent COVID-19. The chain recombines TRBV7-3 with TRBJ2-1, with 7 bases matching TRBD1. Material for sequencing was peripheral blood. The CDR3: CASSLTPRTGNNEQFF. The CDR3 DNA is TGTGCCAGCAGCTTAACCCCCAGGACAGGAAACAATGAGCAGTTCTTC.